These 10 T cell receptor beta chains were all obtained from the same sample, sequenced in a study of blood T cells in healthy people across ages (dated by TCRdb to 2014 to 2015). The method behind the library was 5' RACE. Sequenced using an Illumina HiSeq 2500. The second PCR ran for roughly 7 to 11 cycles and used a J-beta primer mix along with a sample-barcoded 5' primer. The public reads were quality trimmed at Q25 with fastp and then assembled into clones with MiXCR by TCRdb, keeping productive beta chains. Under each unique CDR3 protein, matching rows form one entry showing the most common genes and DNA. For this sample the table gives under 2,000,000 distinct CDR3 sequences, of which less than 50% were detected only once. Roughly 2% of the sample belongs to the ten largest clones. The source material was blood. The receptor set was obtained from a woman between 35 and 50 years old in good health.

This sequence joins TRBV19 and TRBJ2-5, with D possibly TRBD2 on 7 matching bases. This CDR3 comprises 14 residues. V shed 4 bases and J shed 4 bases, with 13 bases lying between them. The germline V gene has CDR1 LNHDA and CDR2 SQIVND (reference sequence). For the CDR3, the DNA is TGTGCCAGTAGTACGTCGAGGGGGGGAGAGACCCAGTACTTC. It yields the protein CASSTSRGGETQYF.

The chain carries TRBV7-8 and TRBJ2-7, with D uncertain. This CDR3 is 14 amino acids long. CDR1 is SGHVS and CDR2 is FQNEAQ in the germline V gene. The V end lost 6 bases, the J end lost 1 base, and 13 bases lay between the germline ends. The CDR3 DNA is TGTGCCAGCAGAAGGGTGGCAGCGTCCTACGAGCAGTACTTC. Translation: CASRRVAASYEQYF.

This clonotype was counted between two and nine times. V is TRBV4-3 and J is TRBJ2-1; D is uncertain. The CDR3 runs 14 residues. V shed 0 bases and J shed 15 bases, with 18 bases lying between them. Germline loops: CDR1 LGHNA, CDR2 YSLEER. The CDR3 sequence: CASSQDNRSPLGFF. CDR3 DNA: TGCGCCAGCAGCCAAGATAACCGATCCCCCCTGGGGTTCTTC.

Only a few counts were recorded for this clonotype. The genes are TRBV2 and TRBJ2-3; 7 bases align to TRBD1. V trimming: 6 bases; J trimming: 0 bases; junction bases outside the gene matches: 6. The CDR3 covers 15 residues. Germline V gene lookup returns CDR1 SNHLY and CDR2 FYNNEI. The CDR3 DNA sequence: TGTGCCAGCAGGGATAGGGGGCTGAGCACAGATACGCAGTATTTT. Protein sequence: CASRDRGLSTDTQYF.

This clonotype was counted a few times. The J gene is TRBJ2-7, the V gene TRBV5-1; 11 positions agree with TRBD2. The germline V gene encodes CDR1 SGHRS and CDR2 YFSETQ. The CDR3 is made up of 15 amino acids. The V and J ends lost 4 bases and 6 bases, in that order; junction bases with no gene match: 9. Here the CDR3 DNA reads TGCGCCAGCAGCGTAAGACTAGCGGGGACGGCCGAGCAGTACTTC. This gives the protein CASSVRLAGTAEQYF.

This clonotype has a single count. This chain uses TRBV28 with TRBJ1-6, with D maybe TRBD1 (6 bases). V was cut by 9 bases and J by 7 bases, with 19 bases left in between. CDR1 is MDHEN and CDR2 is SYDVKM in the germline V gene. The CDR3 contains 15 residues. The CDR3 sequence: CASGRGQIPNSPLHF. CDR3 DNA: TGTGCCAGTGGTAGAGGACAGATACCCAATTCACCCCTCCACTTT. Combining the CDR3 with reference TRBV28 and TRBJ1-6 gives the whole variable domain DVKVTQSSRYLVKRTGEKVFLECVQDMDHENMFWYRQDPGLGLRLIYFSYDVKMKEKGDIPEGYSVSREKKERFSLILESASTNQTSMYLCASGRGQIPNSPLHFGNGTRLTVT.

This chain joins TRBV20-1 and TRBJ2-1, with no clear D. The J call may be incorrect, as the DNA end agrees better with TRBJ2-7. Looked up from germline, CDR1 is DFQATT and CDR2 is SNEGSKA (reference sequence). CDR3 length equals 12 residues. CDR3 sequence reads: CSSKDGDYEQYF. The CDR3 DNA sequence: TGCAGTTCCAAGGACGGAGACTACGAGCAGTACTTC.

The chain recombines TRBV5-4 with TRBJ2-7; TRBD2 matches at 9 bases. The V segment lost 1 base and the J segment 0 bases; nucleotides outside the gene matches: 8. The germline V gene encodes CDR1 SGHNT and CDR2 YYREEE (reference sequence). The CDR3 extends over 17 amino acids. The DNA for the CDR3 is TGTGCCAGCAGCTTGAACCGGGGACTAGCCATCTCCTACGAGCAGTACTTC. Translating it yields CASSLNRGLAISYEQYF.

This clonotype was counted only a few times. V is TRBV7-2 and J is TRBJ1-2; 9 nucleotides line up with TRBD1. V shed 5 bases and J 0 bases; nucleotides not matched to a gene: 7. CDR1 and CDR2 from the germline V gene are SGHTA and FQGNSA. This CDR3 comprises 16 residues. In DNA, the CDR3 is TGTGCCAGCAGCCCCCACAGACAGGGGGCTAACTATGGCTACACCTTC. Protein product: CASSPHRQGANYGYTF.

This chain connects TRBV29-1 to TRBJ2-7, with D perhaps TRBD1 (6 bases). Between the trimmed V and J ends, which lost 1 base and 3 bases, there was a span of 16 bases. The germline CDR1 and CDR2 sequences are SQVTM and ANQGSEA. This CDR3 is 15 amino acids long. The CDR3 spells CSVEGGQGSSYEQYF. The CDR3 region has the DNA TGCAGCGTTGAAGGGGGTCAGGGGTCGAGCTACGAGCAGTACTTC.